Given below is one T cell receptor (beta chain) in context. The data were taken from a study of OX40 agonist ivuxolimab in advanced cancers. Germline CDR1 and CDR2: SGHDT and YYEEEE. The junction had 8 bases not matched to a gene; V was cut back by 4 bases and J by 8 bases. The CDR3 is 14 residues long. Sequenced by immunoSEQ multiplex PCR; TCRdb stores in-frame clones only, minus some. Altogether about 54,000 clones are present, approximately 84% being singletons, with the ten largest covering 1.2%. The sequence was collected from an adult with an advanced solid tumor such as melanoma, head and neck, liver or kidney cancer. This material consisted of CD4+ or CD8+ T cells sorted from blood, taken in a trial of the OX40 agonist ivuxolimab. The chain combines TRBV5-6 with TRBJ1-4, with TRBD1 matching over 7 bases. For the CDR3, the DNA is TGTGCCAGCAGCGAGACAGGGAGAGGGGAAAAACTGTTTTTT. Its translation: CASSETGRGEKLFF.